The clone carrying this T cell receptor beta chain was seen only a few times. The antigen is not known. The table came from immunoSEQ multiplex PCR; TCRdb's copy has only in-frame clones and leaves some out. The sample includes some 130,000 clones, 84% of them seen just once. The data derive from a study of cytomegalovirus exposure and HLA in healthy donors. Per the germline V gene, CDR1 is SGHRS and CDR2 is YFSETQ. J lost 0 bases, V lost 3 bases, and 7 bases had no gene match. The CDR3 consists of 17 residues. Notes on the study in general: In vitro checks showed that a few CMV-associated chains really do target CMV antigens.

This sequence was found in a woman in her 30s in good health and CMV-seronegative. The chain recombines TRBV5-1 with TRBJ1-1; 11 bases map to TRBD1. Sequencing input: PBMCs. The CDR3: CASSSGQGAGVNTEAFF. DNA for the CDR3: TGCGCCAGCAGCTCCGGACAGGGGGCAGGGGTGAACACTGAAGCTTTCTTT.